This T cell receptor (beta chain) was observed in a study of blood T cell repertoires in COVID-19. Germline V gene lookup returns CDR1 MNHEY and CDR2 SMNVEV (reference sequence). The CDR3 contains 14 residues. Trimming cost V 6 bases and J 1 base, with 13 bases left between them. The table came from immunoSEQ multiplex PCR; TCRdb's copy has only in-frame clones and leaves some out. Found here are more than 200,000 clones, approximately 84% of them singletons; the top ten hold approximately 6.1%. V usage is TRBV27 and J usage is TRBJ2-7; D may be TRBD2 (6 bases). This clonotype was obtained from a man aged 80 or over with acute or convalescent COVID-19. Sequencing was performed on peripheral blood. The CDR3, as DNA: TGTGCCAGCAGGCGGCAGGGAGGTTCCTACGAGCAGTACTTC. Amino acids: CASRRQGGSYEQYF.